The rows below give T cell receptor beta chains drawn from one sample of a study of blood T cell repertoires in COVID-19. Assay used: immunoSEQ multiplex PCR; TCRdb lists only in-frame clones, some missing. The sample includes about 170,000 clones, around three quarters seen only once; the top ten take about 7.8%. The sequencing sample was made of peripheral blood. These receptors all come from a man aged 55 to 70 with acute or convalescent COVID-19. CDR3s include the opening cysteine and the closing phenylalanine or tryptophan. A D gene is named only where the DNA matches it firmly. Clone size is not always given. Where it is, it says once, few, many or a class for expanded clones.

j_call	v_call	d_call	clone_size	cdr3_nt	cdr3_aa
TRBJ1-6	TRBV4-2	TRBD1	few	TGTGCCAGCAGCCAAAAAGACAGGGCTAATTCACCCCTCCACTTT	CASSQKDRANSPLHF
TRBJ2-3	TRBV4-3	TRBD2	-	TGCGCCAGCAGCCAAGCATATCTAGCGGGGGGAGATACAGATACGCAGTATTTT	CASSQAYLAGGDTDTQYF
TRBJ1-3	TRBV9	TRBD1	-	TGTGCCAGCAGCCCCCGGGACAGGGTGTTGGGAAACACCATATATTTT	CASSPRDRVLGNTIYF
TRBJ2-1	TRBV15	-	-	TGTGCCACCAGCACTTTGACAGGGACTAGCAATGAGCAGTTCTTC	CATSTLTGTSNEQFF
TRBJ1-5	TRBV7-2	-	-	TGTGCCAGCAGCCTAGCGTGGGGGGGCCGTCAGCCCCAGCATTTT	CASSLAWGGRQPQHF
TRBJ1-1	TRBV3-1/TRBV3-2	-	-	TGTGCCAGCAGCCGGGACATAATGAACACTGAAGCTTTCTTT	CASSRDIMNTEAFF
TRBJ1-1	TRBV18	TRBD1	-	TGTGCCAGCTCACCAAGAACAGGGGCGAACACTGAAGCTTTCTTT	CASSPRTGANTEAFF
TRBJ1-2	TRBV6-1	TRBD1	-	TGTGCCAGCAGTGATGGACAGGGCGTTTATGGCTACACCTTC	CASSDGQGVYGYTF
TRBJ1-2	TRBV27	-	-	TGTGCCAGCAGTCGCGGGGGCGCTCTTCGATATGGCTACACCTTC	CASSRGGALRYGYTF
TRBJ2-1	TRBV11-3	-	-	TGTGCCAGCAGCCCCCATAGCGCGGCCGGTGAGCAGTTCTTC	CASSPHSAAGEQFF
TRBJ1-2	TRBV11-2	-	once	TGTGCCAGCAGCTTAGAACAGGGCGGGTATGGCTACACCTTC	CASSLEQGGYGYTF
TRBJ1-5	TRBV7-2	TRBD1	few	TGTGCCAGCAGCTCGGACAGGGGGCTTGGCCAGCCCCAGCATTTT	CASSSDRGLGQPQHF
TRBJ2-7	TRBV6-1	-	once	TGTGCCAGCAGTGAAGGACAGCCGCACTCCTCCTACGAGCAGTACTTC	CASSEGQPHSSYEQYF
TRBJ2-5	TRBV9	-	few	TGTGCCAGCAGCGTCCAGGGATCCCAAGAGACCCAGTACTTC	CASSVQGSQETQYF
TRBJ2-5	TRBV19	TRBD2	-	TGTGCCAGTAGTAAGGGACTAGCGGGGGGGCAAGAGACCCAGTACTTC	CASSKGLAGGQETQYF
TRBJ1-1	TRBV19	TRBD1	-	TGTGCCAGTAGGAGGGACAGGCTAATGGGTATGAACACTGAAGCTTTCTTT	CASRRDRLMGMNTEAFF